These 16 T cell receptor beta chains were sequenced from one sample in a study of T cell repertoires and Cas9 in healthy adults. The method was immunoSEQ multiplex PCR; TCRdb's version includes in-frame clones alone and lacks a portion of them. The table shows tens of thousands of clones, with about 89% occurring only once. The sample taken for sequencing was CD4+ effector T cells (CD127+, CD25-, CD137-, CD154-) from PBMCs; culture status not recorded. The source of these receptors is a human donor in good health.

The chain is built from TRBV6-1 and TRBJ2-1; D call uncertain. Germline-derived CDR1 and CDR2 are MNHNS and SASEGT. Trimming cost V 2 bases and J 7 bases, with 12 bases left between them. The CDR3 extends over 14 amino acids. This chain's CDR3 is CASSELVNYNEQFF. The CDR3, as DNA: TGTGCCAGCAGTGAATTGGTGAATTATAATGAGCAGTTCTTC.

The genes are TRBV7-3 and TRBJ1-4; 7 bases are shared with TRBD1. Germline CDR1 is SGHTA and CDR2 is FQGTGA. Losses at the gene ends were 9 bases for V and 1 base for J; bases not matched to a gene: 5. The CDR3 runs to 14 residues. The CDR3 here is CARDRVGTNEKLFF. In nucleotides, the CDR3 is TGTGCCAGAGACAGGGTAGGAACTAATGAAAAACTGTTTTTT.

The genes are TRBV6-5 and TRBJ1-1, with D unresolved. CDR3 length equals 14 residues. The V gene's germline CDR1 is MNHEY and CDR2 SVGAGI. Trimming took off 7 bases at V and 0 bases at J, with 12 bases between the two ends. CDR3: CASTSVGMNTEAFF. The CDR3 region has the DNA TGTGCCAGCACTAGTGTCGGAATGAACACTGAAGCTTTCTTT.

The chain is built from TRBV7-9 and TRBJ2-2, with D possibly TRBD1 on 5 matching bases. Germline V gene sequence: CDR1 SEHNR, CDR2 FQNEAQ (reference sequence). V lost 5 bases to trimming and J lost 3 bases, with 10 bases between them. The CDR3 has 14 residues. This CDR3 reads CASSHRSDTGELFF. DNA for the CDR3: TGTGCCAGCAGCCACAGGAGCGACACCGGGGAGCTGTTTTTT. The variable domain in full, with the rest retrieved from reference TRBV7-9 and TRBJ2-2, is DTGVSQNPRHKITKRGQNVTFRCDPISEHNRLYWYRQTLGQGPEFLTYFQNEAQLEKSRLLSDRFSAERPKGSFSTLEIQRTEQGDSAMYLCASSHRSDTGELFFGEGSRLTVL.

The gene calls are TRBV6-1 and TRBJ1-1; TRBD1 aligns across 8 bases. This CDR3 region has 13 residues. Germline CDR1 MNHNS, CDR2 SASEGT. The V segment lost 6 bases and the J segment 4 bases; nucleotides outside the gene matches: 4. CDR3 coding DNA: TGTGCCAGCAGCAAGACAGGGGTCACTGAAGCTTTCTTT. It specifies CASSKTGVTEAFF.

CDR3 in amino acids: CASSLTSGIETQYF. In DNA form, the CDR3 reads TGTGCCAGCAGCTTAACTAGCGGGATAGAGACCCAGTACTTC. V usage is TRBV7-2 and J usage is TRBJ2-5, with 10 bases that match TRBD2. Germline assignment: CDR1 SGHTA and CDR2 FQGNSA. This CDR3 region has 14 residues. Trimming removed 2 bases from V and 4 bases from J; junction bases left unmatched: 1.

This sequence joins TRBV9 and TRBJ1-1; no clear D gene. Trimming cost V 0 bases and J 0 bases, with 6 bases left between them. CDR1 and CDR2 from the germline V gene are SGDLS and YYNGEE. The CDR3 is 14 amino acids. The DNA for the CDR3 is TGTGCCAGCAGCGTAGCGGCTATGAACACTGAAGCTTTCTTT. Protein sequence: CASSVAAMNTEAFF.

The chain joins TRBV11-1 to TRBJ2-5, with 10 bases matching TRBD1. The V gene end was trimmed by 5 bases and the J gene end by 5 bases; junction bases not matched to a gene: 8. The CDR3 contains 15 residues. Per the germline V gene, CDR1 is SGHAT and CDR2 is FQDESV (reference sequence). CDR3 nucleotides: TGTGCCAGCAGCCATTCGGACAGGGGGTGGGAGACCCAGTACTTC. It is translated as CASSHSDRGWETQYF.

The genes are TRBV5-1 and TRBJ2-2; D gene uncertain. CDR3 size: 14 residues. CDR1 and CDR2 from the germline V gene are SGHRS and YFSETQ. Trimming shortened V by 9 bases and J by 0 bases, and 12 bases separated the two germline ends. The CDR3 spells CATTTAANTGELFF. The CDR3 nucleotides are TGCGCCACCACGACCGCCGCGAACACCGGGGAGCTGTTTTTT.

This sequence joins TRBV28 and TRBJ1-1; TRBD1 aligns across 7 bases. The V segment lost 8 bases and the J segment 1 base; nucleotides outside the gene matches: 10. CDR3 length equals 15 residues. CDR1 and CDR2 from the germline V gene are MDHEN and SYDVKM. The CDR3 coding sequence is TGTGCCAGCCCCCCCTCTAGGACAGGGAACACTGAAGCTTTCTTT. Protein: CASPPSRTGNTEAFF.

The chain is built from TRBV5-1 and TRBJ1-3; 7 bases fit TRBD1. Germline loops: CDR1 SGHRS, CDR2 YFSETQ. V gave up 3 bases and J gave up 0 bases; unmatched junction bases: 6. This CDR3 region has 16 residues. CDR3 DNA: TGCGCCAGCAGCTCGGGGGGACAGTACTCTGGAAACACCATATATTTT. Translated, it gives CASSSGGQYSGNTIYF.

The chain carries TRBV9 and TRBJ2-3; D possibly corresponds to TRBD2 (7 bases). The germline V gene has CDR1 SGDLS and CDR2 YYNGEE. This CDR3 is 16 amino acids long. Trimming pared 3 bases from V and 4 bases from J, leaving 18 bases between. The DNA of the CDR3 is TGTGCCAGCAGCGGAGTCGAGGGGGGGAACGCAGATACGCAGTATTTT. Translated, it gives CASSGVEGGNADTQYF.

J is TRBJ1-5 and V is TRBV4-1; no firm D call. There are 15 residues in the CDR3. Trimming left V 3 bases short and J 6 bases short, with 15 bases between. Germline CDR1 is MGHRA and CDR2 is YSYEKL. The CDR3 here is CASSHTSDRSQPQHF. The CDR3 DNA follows: TGCGCCAGCAGCCACACCTCGGACCGCTCTCAGCCCCAGCATTTT.

This CDR3 reads CATIGGPTRDTQYF. CDR3 coding DNA: TGTGCCACTATAGGGGGGCCGACCAGGGATACGCAGTATTTT. This chain uses TRBV7-8 with TRBJ2-3; D tentatively reads TRBD1 or TRBD2 (6 bases each). This CDR3 is 14 amino acids long. Trimming took 10 bases from V and 6 from J, leaving 20 bases between them. The germline V gene has CDR1 SGHVS and CDR2 FQNEAQ.

The chain carries TRBV5-4 and TRBJ2-1, with 9 bases lining up with TRBD2. The CDR3 is 15 residues long. Trimming removed 1 base from V and 3 bases from J; junction bases left unmatched: 2. Germline-derived CDR1 and CDR2 are SGHNT and YYREEE (reference sequence). CDR3 DNA sequence: TGTGCCAGCAGCTTGACTAGCGGGTACTACAATGAGCAGTTCTTC. Its translation: CASSLTSGYYNEQFF.

The CDR3 sequence is CASSTRTSVTDTQYF. In nucleotides, the CDR3 is TGTGCCAGCAGCACTCGGACTAGCGTAACAGATACGCAGTATTTT. The chain has TRBV11-2 and TRBJ2-3; TRBD2 aligns across 9 bases. Germline V gene sequence: CDR1 SGHAT, CDR2 FQNNGV. The CDR3 has 15 amino acids. Unmatched junction bases numbered 6, after V lost 5 bases and J lost 3 bases. Drawing the rest from reference TRBV11-2 and TRBJ2-3, the complete variable domain is EAGVAQSPRYKIIEKRQSVAFWCNPISGHATLYWYQQILGQGPKLLIQFQNNGVVDDSQLPKDRFSAERLKGVDSTLKIQPAKLEDSAVYLCASSTRTSVTDTQYFGPGTRLTVL.